A selection of T cell receptor beta chains follows, all from one sample in a study of blood T cells in healthy people across ages. Each CDR3 protein gets one entry after TCRdb re-called the 5' RACE reads with MiXCR. The table records some 1 million distinct CDR3 sequences, 40% to 45% of them present only once. The sequenced sample was blood. The receptors stem from an older woman in good health. The conserved cysteine and the conserved F or W are not part of the CDR3 here.

j_call: TRBJ2-7; v_call: TRBV10-3; cdr3_aa: ATARGLAGYGRTYEQY
j_call: TRBJ2-5; v_call: TRBV6-1; cdr3_aa: TSTPSGMGETQY
j_call: TRBJ2-7; v_call: TRBV6-5; cdr3_aa: AISWTGASYEQY
j_call: TRBJ2-7; v_call: TRBV4-1; cdr3_aa: ASSQGEAVSYEQY
j_call: TRBJ2-1; v_call: TRBV20-1; cdr3_aa: SARIAHNEQF
j_call: TRBJ2-5; v_call: TRBV7-2; cdr3_aa: ASSLTAVNKETQY
j_call: TRBJ1-1; v_call: TRBV29-1; cdr3_aa: SVEDIPNTEAF
j_call: TRBJ2-7; v_call: TRBV7-2; cdr3_aa: ASGIGQGTYEQY
j_call: TRBJ2-7; v_call: TRBV6-1; cdr3_aa: ASRITGTSGSIYEQY
j_call: TRBJ1-2; v_call: TRBV10-3; cdr3_aa: AISNRGEGYGYT
j_call: TRBJ2-7; v_call: TRBV20-1; cdr3_aa: SAPKGGEQY
j_call: TRBJ1-5; v_call: TRBV5-1; cdr3_aa: ASSLSTGSNQPQH
j_call: TRBJ2-1; v_call: TRBV24-1; cdr3_aa: ATSDPRHNEQF
j_call: TRBJ2-5; v_call: TRBV28; cdr3_aa: ASSPRTAREETQY
j_call: TRBJ2-3; v_call: TRBV6-5; cdr3_aa: ASSLKLAGFTDTQY
j_call: TRBJ2-5; v_call: TRBV25-1; cdr3_aa: ASSSPGQGAKETQY
j_call: TRBJ2-1; v_call: TRBV29-1; cdr3_aa: SVDSFRDRGDEQF
j_call: TRBJ1-5; v_call: TRBV2; cdr3_aa: ASSVGGETQPQH
j_call: TRBJ2-7; v_call: TRBV28; cdr3_aa: ASSHRDRVDYEQY
j_call: TRBJ2-7; v_call: TRBV20-1; cdr3_aa: SASYPGVYEQY